This TCR beta chain appears in the sequencing data of a study of cytomegalovirus exposure and HLA in healthy donors. The PCR had 60 Vbeta and 13 Jbeta primers. Repertoires were generated with immunoSEQ multiplex PCR, while TCRdb's copy carries only in-frame clones and drops some. The sample lists just over 150,000 clones; approximately 70% were seen once. Trimming left V 2 bases short and J 0 bases short, with 4 bases between. Germline-derived CDR1 and CDR2 are MNHNY and SVGAGI (reference sequence). The CDR3 consists of 13 residues. A few counts support this clone. The sequence was collected from a middle-aged man in good health and CMV-seropositive. The source material was PBMCs. J is TRBJ2-5 and V is TRBV6-6; D is ambiguous. CDR3 in DNA: TGTGCCAGCAGTTACACGGACCAAGAGACCCAGTACTTC. It is translated as CASSYTDQETQYF.